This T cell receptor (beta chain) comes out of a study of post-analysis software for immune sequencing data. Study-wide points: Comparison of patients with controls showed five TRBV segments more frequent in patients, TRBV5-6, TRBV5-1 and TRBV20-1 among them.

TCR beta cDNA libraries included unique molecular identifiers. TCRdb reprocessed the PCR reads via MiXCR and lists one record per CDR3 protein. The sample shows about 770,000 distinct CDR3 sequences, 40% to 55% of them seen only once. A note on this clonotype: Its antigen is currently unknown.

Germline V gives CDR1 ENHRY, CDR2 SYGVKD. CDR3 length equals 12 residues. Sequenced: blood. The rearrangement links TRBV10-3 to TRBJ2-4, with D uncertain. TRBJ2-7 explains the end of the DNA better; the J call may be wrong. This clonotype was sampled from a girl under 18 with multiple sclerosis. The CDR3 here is CAISEEVYEQYF. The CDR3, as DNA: TGTGCCATCAGTGAGGAGGTCTACGAGCAGTACTTC.